These 25 T cell receptor beta chains were all obtained from the same sample, sequenced in a study of a mutant IDH1 vaccine in newly diagnosed glioma. Profiled with immunoSEQ multiplex PCR; TCRdb holds only in-frame clones, not every one. In the table there are tens of thousands of clones, around 83% of which are singletons. Their specific antigens are unknown. Indicated time point: week 47, end of study. Each dose of the vaccine consisted of 300 ug of mutant IDH1 20-mer peptide, with topical imiquimod. Sequencing was performed on PBMCs, taken from a glioma patient whose treatment included an IDH1 peptide vaccine. Receptor source: a man aged 25 to 40 with glioma.

This chain uses TRBV6-4 with TRBJ2-1, with D unclear. In germline, CDR1 is MRHNA, CDR2 SNTAGT. Trimming took off 0 bases at V and 3 bases at J, with 3 bases between the two ends. This CDR3 is built from 13 residues. CDR3 loop: CASSDSDYNEQFF. The CDR3 DNA sequence: TGTGCCAGCAGTGACTCGGACTACAATGAGCAGTTCTTC.

The gene calls are TRBV6-5 and TRBJ2-7; possible D gene TRBD1, 7 bases. The V end was cut by 2 bases, the J end by 5 bases, with 13 bases between. This CDR3 is 14 amino acids long. Germline loops: CDR1 MNHEY, CDR2 SVGAGI. The CDR3: CASSYGGTVDEQYF. The CDR3 DNA is TGTGCCAGCAGTTACGGGGGGACAGTGGACGAGCAGTACTTC.

V is TRBV5-4 and J is TRBJ1-1; 8 bases fit TRBD1. Germline CDR1 reads SGHNT; CDR2 reads YYREEE (reference sequence). CDR3 length equals 16 residues. V trimming: 0 bases; J trimming: 5 bases; junction bases outside the gene matches: 9. The CDR3 here is CASSLGAGGWGTEAFF. The CDR3, as DNA: TGTGCCAGCAGCTTGGGGGCAGGGGGCTGGGGGACTGAAGCTTTCTTT.

This chain uses TRBV6-6 with TRBJ2-5, with D possibly TRBD1 on 5 matching bases. From germline, CDR1 is MNHNY and CDR2 SVGAGI (reference sequence). This CDR3 spans 15 amino acids. Trimming took off 4 bases at V and 4 bases at J, with 16 bases between the two ends. CDR3 nucleotides: TGTGCCAGCAGTTCCGGACACCTGGTACGAGAGACCCAGTACTTC. Translated: CASSSGHLVRETQYF.

The genes are TRBV19 and TRBJ2-2; 10 nucleotides line up with TRBD2. V shed 3 bases, J shed 6 bases, and the junction held 7 bases outside the gene matches. The germline CDR1 and CDR2 sequences are LNHDA and SQIVND (reference sequence). This CDR3 has 16 amino acids. In DNA, the CDR3 is TGTGCCAGTAGTATTGGTTTAGCGGGGGGTCCCGGGGAGCTGTTTTTT. It is translated as CASSIGLAGGPGELFF.

V is TRBV30 and J is TRBJ1-2; D unclear. Germline CDR1 reads GTSNPN; CDR2 reads SVGIG (reference sequence). V lost 0 bases, J lost 5 bases, and 10 bases lay in between. CDR3 length equals 13 residues. DNA for the CDR3: TGTGCCTGGAGTGTACTGGAAGGATATGGCTACACCTTC. It specifies CAWSVLEGYGYTF. Full variable domain (outside the CDR3, taken from reference TRBV30 and TRBJ1-2): SQTIHQWPATLVQPVGSPLSLECTVEGTSNPNLYWYRQAAGRGLQLLFYSVGIGQISSEVPQNLSASRPQDRQFILSSKKLLLSDSGFYLCAWSVLEGYGYTFGSGTRLTVV.

This chain joins TRBV29-1 and TRBJ2-7; a possible D gene is TRBD2 (6 bases). Germline V gene lookup returns CDR1 SQVTM and CDR2 ANQGSEA. The ends were cut back, 3 bases at V and 0 bases at J, with 9 bases in the middle. The CDR3 has 13 amino acids. The CDR3 DNA sequence: TGCAGCGTTGAGGAGGGAAGCTCCTACGAGCAGTACTTC. Translation gives CSVEEGSSYEQYF.

The chain has TRBV7-6 and TRBJ2-1; 9 bases are shared with TRBD2. CDR3 size: 21 residues. Germline CDR1 is SGHVS and CDR2 is FNYEAQ. V lost 6 bases and J lost 7; bases outside the gene matches: 28. The CDR3 DNA reads TGTGCCAGCAGTATTCATAGCGGGGGAAAGGGAGGCGTGGGGCTTTGGAATGAGCAGTTCTTC. Residues: CASSIHSGGKGGVGLWNEQFF.

The chain combines TRBV4-1 with TRBJ2-1; the D call may be TRBD1 or TRBD2 (6 bases each). The germline gives CDR1 MGHRA, CDR2 YSYEKL. V lost 3 bases, J lost 4 bases, and 13 bases lay in between. This CDR3 has 15 amino acids. The CDR3 sequence is CASSQNTGTYNEQFF. The CDR3 bases are TGCGCCAGCAGCCAGAACACAGGGACTTACAATGAGCAGTTCTTC.

This clone was observed a few times. The chain has TRBV4-2 and TRBJ1-4; tentative D call: TRBD1 (5 bases). The germline V gene has CDR1 LGHNA and CDR2 YNFKEQ. This CDR3 is built from 16 residues. V shed 4 bases and J shed 0 bases, with 12 bases lying between them. The chain's CDR3 is CASSRQSGATNEKLFF. DNA of the CDR3: TGTGCCAGCAGCCGCCAATCGGGGGCAACTAATGAAAAACTGTTTTTT.

This chain uses TRBV13 with TRBJ2-7, with 7 nucleotides matching TRBD2. Germline assignment: CDR1 PRHDT and CDR2 FYEKMQ (reference sequence). Trimming took 0 bases from V and 10 from J; bases not matched to a gene: 9. The CDR3 is made up of 14 amino acids. CDR3 sequence: CASSLGLAVPPQYF. The CDR3 coding sequence is TGTGCCAGCAGCTTAGGGCTAGCGGTCCCCCCTCAGTACTTC.

The gene calls are TRBV11-1 and TRBJ2-7, with D perhaps TRBD2 (6 bases). The germline CDR1 and CDR2 sequences are SGHAT and FQDESV (reference sequence). The CDR3 loop spans 14 amino acids. Trimming took off 8 bases at V and 1 base at J, with 15 bases between the two ends. The CDR3 DNA follows: TGTGCCAGCGCCAAAAACGGGGGATCCTACGAGCAGTACTTC. It encodes CASAKNGGSYEQYF.

The V call is TRBV12-5, the J call TRBJ1-5; 8 bases line up with TRBD1. The V gene's germline CDR1 is LGHNT and CDR2 FRNRAP. The CDR3 loop spans 16 amino acids. The V gene end was trimmed by 1 base and the J gene end by 6 bases; junction bases not matched to a gene: 8. The DNA of the CDR3 is TGTGCTAGTGGTTTGGGTTATCGGACAGGGCCTCAGCCCCAGCATTTT. It yields the protein CASGLGYRTGPQPQHF.

V gene TRBV27 combines with J gene TRBJ1-5, with D unresolved. This CDR3 spans 15 amino acids. Germline CDR1 is MNHEY and CDR2 is SMNVEV (reference sequence). The germline V and J ends were trimmed by 3 bases and 1 base, with 10 bases remaining between them. The CDR3 coding sequence is TGTGCCAGCAGTTTTCTGCAGGACAGCAATCAGCCCCAGCATTTT. Translated: CASSFLQDSNQPQHF.

The J gene is TRBJ2-2, the V gene TRBV6-1; D gene unclear. Per germline, CDR1 MNHNS and CDR2 SASEGT. V was cut by 2 bases and J by 1 base, with 5 bases left in between. The CDR3 spans 14 residues. CDR3 region: CASSESQNTGELFF. In nucleotides, the CDR3 is TGTGCCAGCAGTGAAAGTCAGAACACCGGGGAGCTGTTTTTT.

The chain employs TRBV11-2 and TRBJ2-1; D is unresolved. Germline loops: CDR1 SGHAT, CDR2 FQNNGV. CDR3 size: 15 residues. Trimming left V 3 bases short and J 6 bases short, with 15 bases between. This chain's CDR3 is CASSFLWVSGNEQFF. CDR3 coding DNA: TGTGCCAGCAGCTTCCTCTGGGTTTCCGGCAATGAGCAGTTCTTC.

This chain links TRBV28 with TRBJ1-2; TRBD1 aligns across 8 bases. Germline V gene data show CDR1 as MDHEN and CDR2 as SYDVKM. Unmatched junction bases numbered 12, after V lost 6 bases and J lost 6 bases. The CDR3 has 15 residues. The CDR3 protein is CASSPSGTGYHGYTF. CDR3 coding DNA: TGTGCCAGCAGCCCCTCCGGGACAGGATACCATGGCTACACCTTC.

The table lists this clone with a count of one. The rearrangement links TRBV5-1 to TRBJ1-1; 10 bases are a match to TRBD1. Germline V lookup: CDR1 SGHRS, CDR2 YFSETQ. The CDR3 extends over 14 amino acids. V shed 7 bases, J shed 1 base, and the junction held 4 bases outside the gene matches. CDR3 sequence reads: CASGTGDTNTEAFF. The CDR3 region has the DNA TGCGCCAGCGGGACAGGGGACACGAACACTGAAGCTTTCTTT.

This sequence joins TRBV7-8 and TRBJ1-2; 8 bases map to TRBD1. Germline V gene sequence: CDR1 SGHVS, CDR2 FQNEAQ. J gave up 4 bases and V 5 bases, and 12 bases lay outside the gene matches. This CDR3 contains 16 residues. The CDR3 here is CASSPRDRTLGYGYTF. The DNA for the CDR3 is TGTGCCAGCAGCCCGCGGGACAGGACGCTTGGCTATGGCTACACCTTC.

The chain carries TRBV2 and TRBJ1-6; D ambiguous. Germline V CDR1 and CDR2: SNHLY, FYNNEI. The V end was cut by 7 bases, the J end by 0 bases, with 7 bases between. The length of the CDR3 is 14 residues. The CDR3 bases are TGTGCCAGCATGCAGAGCTCCTATAATTCACCCCTCCACTTT. It encodes CASMQSSYNSPLHF.

The CDR3 nucleotides read TGTGCCAGCTCACCACAAACAGGGGGCACTGAAGCTTTCTTT. Amino acids: CASSPQTGGTEAFF. The chain uses TRBV18 and TRBJ1-1; 8 nucleotides align to TRBD1. Per germline, CDR1 KGHSH and CDR2 LQKENI. The CDR3 has 14 residues. The V gene end was trimmed by 1 base and the J gene end by 4 bases; junction bases not matched to a gene: 2.

V gene TRBV4-2 combines with J gene TRBJ2-3, with a possible D match to TRBD2 (6 bases). V lost 1 base to trimming and J lost 4 bases, with 15 bases between them. Germline-derived CDR1 and CDR2 are LGHNA and YNFKEQ. The CDR3 runs 16 residues. The CDR3: CASSQGTMSLADTQYF. DNA for the CDR3: TGTGCCAGCAGCCAAGGGACTATGTCCTTGGCAGATACGCAGTATTTT.

The J gene is TRBJ2-1, the V gene TRBV28; 9 nucleotides line up with TRBD2. The CDR3 spans 16 residues. Trimming removed 6 bases from V and 9 bases from J; junction bases left unmatched: 15. Germline CDR1 is MDHEN and CDR2 is SYDVKM. The CDR3, as DNA: TGTGCCAGCAGCCCGCCCCTAGCGGGGTCCCACCGTGAGCAGTTCTTC. Residues: CASSPPLAGSHREQFF.

This clone has just a few counts. The chain has TRBV5-1 and TRBJ1-1; tentatively, D is TRBD1 (6 bases). CDR3 size: 17 residues. CDR1 and CDR2 from the germline V gene are SGHRS and YFSETQ. V was shortened by 3 bases and J by 2 bases, with 20 bases between the two germline ends. CDR3 sequence reads: CASSYRKPRTANTEAFF. The CDR3 nucleotides are TGCGCCAGCAGCTACCGCAAACCTCGGACAGCAAACACTGAAGCTTTCTTT. Based on the CDR3 plus reference TRBV5-1 and TRBJ1-1, the full variable domain is KAGVTQTPRYLIKTRGQQVTLSCSPISGHRSVSWYQQTPGQGLQFLFEYFSETQRNKGNFPGRFSGRQFSNSRSEMNVSTLELGDSALYLCASSYRKPRTANTEAFFGQGTRLTVV.

The chain has TRBV4-1 and TRBJ1-1; the D is unclear. V lost 0 bases and J lost 10, with 21 bases in between. Germline V gene data show CDR1 as MGHRA and CDR2 as YSYEKL. The CDR3 runs 16 residues. As DNA, the CDR3 is TGCGCCAGCAGCCAAGATTGGGCACAAGGCGGACCTGGAGCTTTCTTT. As protein: CASSQDWAQGGPGAFF.